The rows below give T cell receptor beta chains drawn from one sample of a study of naive and memory T cell subsets. One entry per CDR3 protein results from TCRdb running MiXCR on the UMI-ligation and nested PCR reads. The sample comprises about 150,000 distinct CDR3 sequences, approximately 24% of which are singletons, and 0.09% to 0.13% rests with the top ten. Source material: naive CD4+ T cells from blood. The receptor source for this set is a human donor in good health. Each CDR3 is given with its conserved first and last residue. The order of the fields is CDR3 DNA, CDR3 protein, J gene, clone size, V gene, D gene. A D gene is named only where the DNA matches it firmly. Size is omitted from some rows. Given values are once, few, many or a class for expanded clones.

CDR3nt: TGCGCCAGCAGCCAAGAAAAAGATTACAATGAGCAGTTCTTC
CDR3aa: CASSQEKDYNEQFF
j_gene: TRBJ2-1
abundance: .
v_gene: TRBV4-3
d_gene: .

CDR3nt: TGTGCCAGCTCGCGGGACAGGGGCACTGAAGCTTTCTTT
CDR3aa: CASSRDRGTEAFF
j_gene: TRBJ1-1
abundance: .
v_gene: TRBV18
d_gene: TRBD1

CDR3nt: TGTGCCACCCGACAGCCGCTAGCGGGAGGCCCCCGTGAGCAGTTCTTC
CDR3aa: CATRQPLAGGPREQFF
j_gene: TRBJ2-1
abundance: .
v_gene: TRBV6-1
d_gene: TRBD2

CDR3nt: TGTGCCATCAGTGATCTGGTTTCGCCCTACGAGCAGTACTTC
CDR3aa: CAISDLVSPYEQYF
j_gene: TRBJ2-7
abundance: few
v_gene: TRBV10-3
d_gene: .

CDR3nt: TGTGCCAGCAGTGATGACAGGGGACCCTACGAGCAGTACTTC
CDR3aa: CASSDDRGPYEQYF
j_gene: TRBJ2-7
abundance: .
v_gene: TRBV6-1
d_gene: TRBD1

CDR3nt: TGTGCCAGCAGTTACTCGGGGACCCCCTACAATGAGCAGTTCTTC
CDR3aa: CASSYSGTPYNEQFF
j_gene: TRBJ2-1
abundance: few
v_gene: TRBV6-2/TRBV6-3
d_gene: .

CDR3nt: TGTGCCAGCAGTTACGCGGTAGCGGAGAGGTACGAGCAGTACTTC
CDR3aa: CASSYAVAERYEQYF
j_gene: TRBJ2-7
abundance: few
v_gene: TRBV6-2/TRBV6-3
d_gene: .

CDR3nt: TGCAGTGCTAGGGAGGAGGAGGGATGGAATACTGAAGCTTTCTTT
CDR3aa: CSAREEEGWNTEAFF
j_gene: TRBJ1-1
abundance: few
v_gene: TRBV20-1
d_gene: .

CDR3nt: TGTGCCAGTAGTACACGGGCGAACACCGGGGAGCTGTTTTTT
CDR3aa: CASSTRANTGELFF
j_gene: TRBJ2-2
abundance: many
v_gene: TRBV19
d_gene: .

CDR3nt: TGCAGTGCTAGATACGGCAGGGACACTGAAGCTTTCTTT
CDR3aa: CSARYGRDTEAFF
j_gene: TRBJ1-1
abundance: .
v_gene: TRBV20-1
d_gene: .

CDR3nt: TGTGCCAGCAGCTTTCCCTATCAGCCCCAGCATTTT
CDR3aa: CASSFPYQPQHF
j_gene: TRBJ1-5
abundance: few
v_gene: TRBV7-9
d_gene: .

CDR3nt: TGTGCCAGCAGCTTAGCTCACCGGGGGCTAGCGGGAGCACGGAATGAGCAGTTCTTC
CDR3aa: CASSLAHRGLAGARNEQFF
j_gene: TRBJ2-1
abundance: few
v_gene: TRBV7-6
d_gene: TRBD2

CDR3nt: TGTGCCAGCAGCTCGACAGGGGATTCCCCCTACGAGCAGTACTTC
CDR3aa: CASSSTGDSPYEQYF
j_gene: TRBJ2-7
abundance: many
v_gene: TRBV7-8
d_gene: TRBD1

CDR3nt: TGTGCCAGCAGCTCGATGTTTGGAGTTACGCAGTATTTT
CDR3aa: CASSSMFGVTQYF
j_gene: TRBJ2-3
abundance: .
v_gene: TRBV11-2
d_gene: .

CDR3nt: TGTGCCAGCAGTTTAGGTAGCGGAGGGTACGAGCAGTACTTC
CDR3aa: CASSLGSGGYEQYF
j_gene: TRBJ2-7
abundance: .
v_gene: TRBV12-3/TRBV12-4
d_gene: .

CDR3nt: TGTGCCAGCAGCTTTACGCTAGCGGGAGGAGGTTGGACAGATACGCAGTATTTT
CDR3aa: CASSFTLAGGGWTDTQYF
j_gene: TRBJ2-3
abundance: .
v_gene: TRBV11-1
d_gene: TRBD2

CDR3nt: TGTGCCAGCAGTTACTCTGGCTCTGGAAACACCATATATTTT
CDR3aa: CASSYSGSGNTIYF
j_gene: TRBJ1-3
abundance: few
v_gene: TRBV6-2/TRBV6-3
d_gene: .

CDR3nt: TGCGCCAGCAGCTCGGACAGGGTCGGAAGTACTGAAGCTTTCTTT
CDR3aa: CASSSDRVGSTEAFF
j_gene: TRBJ1-1
abundance: .
v_gene: TRBV5-1
d_gene: TRBD1

CDR3nt: TGCAGTGCTATCAGGGGGCAAACCGGGGAGCTGTTTTTT
CDR3aa: CSAIRGQTGELFF
j_gene: TRBJ2-2
abundance: .
v_gene: TRBV20-1
d_gene: TRBD1

CDR3nt: TGCAGCGTTGAAGATCAGCCCTCTGGGGCCAACGTCCTGACTTTC
CDR3aa: CSVEDQPSGANVLTF
j_gene: TRBJ2-6
abundance: .
v_gene: TRBV29-1
d_gene: .

CDR3nt: TGCAGCGTTGAAGGGACAGGAGTATACGAGCAGTACTTC
CDR3aa: CSVEGTGVYEQYF
j_gene: TRBJ2-7
abundance: many
v_gene: TRBV29-1
d_gene: TRBD1

CDR3nt: TGCGCCAGCAGCTTGGATGGCGGGACCTACAATGAGCAGTTCTTC
CDR3aa: CASSLDGGTYNEQFF
j_gene: TRBJ2-1
abundance: few
v_gene: TRBV5-1
d_gene: .

CDR3nt: TGTGCCAGCAGCTTAGGCGGGATGGCCAATGAGCAGTTCTTC
CDR3aa: CASSLGGMANEQFF
j_gene: TRBJ2-1
abundance: .
v_gene: TRBV7-8
d_gene: .

CDR3nt: TGCGCCAGCAGCTTGGGAATAGGGGTGACAGCGACTGAAGCTTTCTTT
CDR3aa: CASSLGIGVTATEAFF
j_gene: TRBJ1-1
abundance: .
v_gene: TRBV5-1
d_gene: .

CDR3nt: TGTGCCAGCAGCCCACGGGACCTCTCTGGCGCGACTTTCTTT
CDR3aa: CASSPRDLSGATFF
j_gene: TRBJ1-1
abundance: .
v_gene: TRBV3-1
d_gene: .

CDR3nt: TGCGCCAGCAGCTCATCTAGCGGTGTGGGCAATGAGCAGTTCTTC
CDR3aa: CASSSSSGVGNEQFF
j_gene: TRBJ2-1
abundance: .
v_gene: TRBV5-1
d_gene: TRBD2

CDR3nt: TGTGCCAGCAGTTTACTGACTAGCGGGACCGGGGAGCTGTTTTTT
CDR3aa: CASSLLTSGTGELFF
j_gene: TRBJ2-2
abundance: once
v_gene: TRBV27
d_gene: TRBD2

CDR3nt: TGTGCCAGCAGCTCCGCTTATGACGGCACCGGGGAGCTGTTTTTT
CDR3aa: CASSSAYDGTGELFF
j_gene: TRBJ2-2
abundance: few
v_gene: TRBV7-2
d_gene: .

CDR3nt: TGCAGCGCCAACAGGGGTGTTAATGAAAAACTGTTTTTT
CDR3aa: CSANRGVNEKLFF
j_gene: TRBJ1-4
abundance: .
v_gene: TRBV29-1
d_gene: TRBD1

CDR3nt: TGCAGCGTTGGGACATTCGGGGAGACCCAGTACTTC
CDR3aa: CSVGTFGETQYF
j_gene: TRBJ2-5
abundance: .
v_gene: TRBV29-1
d_gene: .

CDR3nt: TGTGCCAGCAGCCCCCTAGGAGGCGGGAGGGCATACAATGAGCAGTTCTTC
CDR3aa: CASSPLGGGRAYNEQFF
j_gene: TRBJ2-1
abundance: .
v_gene: TRBV3-1
d_gene: TRBD2

CDR3nt: TGTGCCAGCAGCCTCAAACCGGGACAGGTAGAACTGTTTTTT
CDR3aa: CASSLKPGQVELFF
j_gene: TRBJ1-4
abundance: .
v_gene: TRBV12-3/TRBV12-4
d_gene: TRBD1

CDR3nt: TGTGCCAGCAGTTCGTACGGGACATTCGTCCGCGGCTACACCTTC
CDR3aa: CASSSYGTFVRGYTF
j_gene: TRBJ1-2
abundance: .
v_gene: TRBV12-3/TRBV12-4
d_gene: .

CDR3nt: TGTGCCAGCAGTTACTCGGGCCTCAGCAATCAGCCCCAGCATTTT
CDR3aa: CASSYSGLSNQPQHF
j_gene: TRBJ1-5
abundance: .
v_gene: TRBV6-5
d_gene: .

CDR3nt: TGTGCCAGCTCCCCCAGGGGGGCGAACACTGAAGCTTTCTTT
CDR3aa: CASSPRGANTEAFF
j_gene: TRBJ1-1
abundance: few
v_gene: TRBV6-5
d_gene: TRBD1

CDR3nt: TGCAGTGCTTCTATAGCGGGAGCCCTTCAAGAGACCCAGTACTTC
CDR3aa: CSASIAGALQETQYF
j_gene: TRBJ2-5
abundance: .
v_gene: TRBV20-1
d_gene: TRBD2

CDR3nt: TGTGCCAGTAGTATTCGTTTGGCCAACAAGGGGAATGAGCAGTTCTTC
CDR3aa: CASSIRLANKGNEQFF
j_gene: TRBJ2-1
abundance: .
v_gene: TRBV19
d_gene: .

CDR3nt: TGTGCCAGCAGTACCTCTCCCAGGAAGAATCGGGAGTCGATCGAGCAGTACTTC
CDR3aa: CASSTSPRKNRESIEQYF
j_gene: TRBJ2-7
abundance: many
v_gene: TRBV28
d_gene: .

CDR3nt: TGCAGTGCTAGTAGTGATACGCAGTATTTT
CDR3aa: CSASSDTQYF
j_gene: TRBJ2-3
abundance: few
v_gene: TRBV20-1
d_gene: .

CDR3nt: TGTGCCAGCAGCTTAAACCCAGCGGGATCGGCGAGCACAGATACGCAGTATTTT
CDR3aa: CASSLNPAGSASTDTQYF
j_gene: TRBJ2-3
abundance: .
v_gene: TRBV7-3
d_gene: TRBD2

CDR3nt: TGCGCCAGCAGACCCCAGGAGGGAATTGAGTACTTC
CDR3aa: CASRPQEGIEYF
j_gene: TRBJ2-4
abundance: .
v_gene: TRBV5-1
d_gene: .

CDR3nt: TGTGCCAGCAGCCCACAACTTGGGCCGGAGACCCAGTACTTC
CDR3aa: CASSPQLGPETQYF
j_gene: TRBJ2-5
abundance: few
v_gene: TRBV7-2
d_gene: .

CDR3nt: TGTGCCAGCAGTTTACTCTCCCCGACAGCACGTTTTGGCTACACCTTC
CDR3aa: CASSLLSPTARFGYTF
j_gene: TRBJ1-2
abundance: .
v_gene: TRBV28
d_gene: .

CDR3nt: TGTGCCAGCAACCTAGGGGTGGCCAACGTCCTGACTTTC
CDR3aa: CASNLGVANVLTF
j_gene: TRBJ2-6
abundance: .
v_gene: TRBV5-6
d_gene: .

CDR3nt: TGTGCCACCAGCAGAGATACCAAGGGGGTTGAAGCTTTCTTT
CDR3aa: CATSRDTKGVEAFF
j_gene: TRBJ1-1
abundance: few
v_gene: TRBV15
d_gene: .

CDR3nt: TGTGCCAGCAGCTTAGATCGAGGCAAGGGCAATGAGCAGTTCTTC
CDR3aa: CASSLDRGKGNEQFF
j_gene: TRBJ2-1
abundance: few
v_gene: TRBV11-2
d_gene: .

CDR3nt: TGTGCCAGCAGCGTTACGGGACTAGCGGGAGTCAATGAGCAGTTCTTC
CDR3aa: CASSVTGLAGVNEQFF
j_gene: TRBJ2-1
abundance: .
v_gene: TRBV9
d_gene: TRBD2

CDR3nt: TGCGCCAGCAGCATTGGGGGACAGAGTCAGCAGTACTTC
CDR3aa: CASSIGGQSQQYF
j_gene: TRBJ2-7
abundance: .
v_gene: TRBV5-1
d_gene: TRBD1

CDR3nt: TGTGCCATCAGGGGGGCGGGCGGAACTTACAATGAGCAGTTCTTC
CDR3aa: CAIRGAGGTYNEQFF
j_gene: TRBJ2-1
abundance: few
v_gene: TRBV10-3
d_gene: .

CDR3nt: TGTGCCAGCAGCCGAGGGACTAGCGGGAGGGATGAGCAGTTCTTC
CDR3aa: CASSRGTSGRDEQFF
j_gene: TRBJ2-1
abundance: many
v_gene: TRBV3-1
d_gene: TRBD2

CDR3nt: TGTGCCAGCAGTCCCTTGACAGGGTCCTACGAGCAGTACTTC
CDR3aa: CASSPLTGSYEQYF
j_gene: TRBJ2-7
abundance: many
v_gene: TRBV6-1
d_gene: TRBD1

CDR3nt: TGCGCCAGCAGCTCGTATGCCGACGTAACGGTGGGCTTCCACGCGGGGACCCAGTACTTC
CDR3aa: CASSSYADVTVGFHAGTQYF
j_gene: TRBJ2-5
abundance: few
v_gene: TRBV5-1
d_gene: .

CDR3nt: TGTGCCAGCAGTTACTCGGGAGCTAACTATGGCTACACCTTC
CDR3aa: CASSYSGANYGYTF
j_gene: TRBJ1-2
abundance: few
v_gene: TRBV6-2/TRBV6-3
d_gene: .

CDR3nt: TGTGCCAGTAGCGACGGGAGGATCGGAGGGCAAGCCAAAAACATTCAGTACTTC
CDR3aa: CASSDGRIGGQAKNIQYF
j_gene: TRBJ2-4
abundance: many
v_gene: TRBV19
d_gene: TRBD2

CDR3nt: TGCGCCAGCAGCTCCAAAGGGGCAGCTGTGACCCAGTACTTC
CDR3aa: CASSSKGAAVTQYF
j_gene: TRBJ2-5
abundance: .
v_gene: TRBV5-1
d_gene: .

CDR3nt: TGTGCCAGCAGCCGAGACAGCGCCCAATCGCCCCAGCATTTT
CDR3aa: CASSRDSAQSPQHF
j_gene: TRBJ1-5
abundance: .
v_gene: TRBV6-5
d_gene: .

CDR3nt: TGCACCACCGGGCGGGAGGGCCTCCGGCAGTACTTC
CDR3aa: CTTGREGLRQYF
j_gene: TRBJ2-7
abundance: few
v_gene: TRBV6-5
d_gene: TRBD2

CDR3nt: TGTGCCAGCAGCTCGGACAGGGGGAGCTCTGGAAACACCATATATTTT
CDR3aa: CASSSDRGSSGNTIYF
j_gene: TRBJ1-3
abundance: few
v_gene: TRBV7-2
d_gene: TRBD1

CDR3nt: TGTGCCAGCAGCTACGACAGGGTCAAGGCTACAGATACGCAGTATTTT
CDR3aa: CASSYDRVKATDTQYF
j_gene: TRBJ2-3
abundance: .
v_gene: TRBV7-6
d_gene: TRBD1

CDR3nt: TGTGCCAGCAGCCAACGAGGCAGGGGGTATGGCTACACCTTC
CDR3aa: CASSQRGRGYGYTF
j_gene: TRBJ1-2
abundance: .
v_gene: TRBV3-1
d_gene: TRBD1